Sequencing of this T cell receptor beta chain was carried out in a study of T cell repertoires in cytomegalovirus infection. V dropped 4 bases and J dropped 1; count of bases not matched to a gene: 12. The CDR3 sequence is 18 residues long. Per germline, CDR1 SGHTA and CDR2 FQGNSA. TCRdb fed the reads into MiXCR, producing one record per CDR3 protein. The sample yields 350,000 to 550,000 distinct CDR3 sequences, 25% to 40% seen once. This sequence joins TRBV7-2 and TRBJ1-2, with 10 positions matching TRBD1. This receptor was obtained from a human donor in good health (CMV status not recorded). Some clones in this sample may be carry-over from other donors' samples. Sequenced material: PBMCs. The chain's CDR3 is CASSSATGGTYINYGYTF. In DNA, the CDR3 is TGTGCCAGCAGCTCCGCGACAGGGGGCACCTATATTAACTATGGCTACACCTTC.